Listed below are T cell receptor beta chains from one sample, sequenced in a study of T-cell memory formation after mild COVID-19. Using its own MiXCR run on the 5' RACE reads, TCRdb lists one record per CDR3 protein. The data hold 180,000 or so distinct CDR3 sequences, with roughly 12% observed a single time. Sequenced sample: PBMCs or a T cell subset sorted from them (not recorded which). All receptors derive from a man younger than 35 who had mild COVID-19 (a few samples of this study predate the infection). Cell type and time point are not known. Each CDR3 is given with its conserved first and last residue. The D gene is left open where the match is weak. Size values are once, few and many counts, or a class for expanded clones, and some rows have none.

TRBJ2-3 - TRBV5-6 - CASSWGEIGTDTQYF TGTGCCAGCAGCTGGGGCGAGATAGGGACAGATACGCAGTATTTT
TRBJ1-1 - TRBV12-3/TRBV12-4 few CASSFRRGFTEAFF TGTGCCAGCAGTTTCAGGCGGGGGTTCACTGAAGCTTTCTTT
TRBJ1-2 TRBD1 TRBV15 - CATSRQGAGGAYGYTF TGTGCCACCAGCAGACAAGGGGCAGGGGGAGCTTATGGCTACACCTTC
TRBJ2-1 - TRBV28 few CASSRLEQFF TGTGCCAGCAGCCGGCTCGAGCAGTTCTTC
TRBJ1-5 - TRBV20-1 - CSARGGVGEPQHF TGCAGTGCTAGGGGTGGGGTTGGGGAGCCCCAGCATTTT
TRBJ2-5 - TRBV11-2 many CASSPGDTAAGETQYF TGTGCCAGCAGCCCGGGGGACACGGCGGCGGGGGAGACCCAGTACTTC
TRBJ2-1 - TRBV29-1 many CSVTTPVSYNEQFF TGCAGCGTTACCACTCCTGTCTCCTACAATGAGCAGTTCTTC
TRBJ1-4 TRBD1 TRBV6-6 few CASSYRTGPKLFF TGTGCCAGCAGTTACCGGACAGGCCCCAAACTGTTTTTT
TRBJ1-4 - TRBV4-1 few CASSQKYLDPEKLFF TGCGCCAGCAGCCAAAAATACCTCGACCCGGAAAAACTGTTTTTT
TRBJ2-1 TRBD1 TRBV10-3 few CAIAGRQGAHEQFF TGTGCCATCGCCGGACGACAGGGGGCCCATGAGCAGTTCTTC
TRBJ2-1 - TRBV5-6 - CASSLTGQTYNEQFF TGTGCCAGCAGCTTGACCGGGCAGACCTACAATGAGCAGTTCTTC
TRBJ2-5 - TRBV7-2 many CASSLGLQETQYF TGTGCCAGCAGCTTAGGGCTACAAGAGACCCAGTACTTC
TRBJ1-6 TRBD1 TRBV5-1 many CASREGADYNSPLHF TGCGCCAGCAGGGAGGGGGCCGACTATAATTCACCCCTCCACTTT
TRBJ1-1 - TRBV3-1 many CASSQANTEAFF TGTGCCAGCAGCCAGGCGAACACTGAAGCTTTCTTT
TRBJ2-1 TRBD1 TRBV6-5 - CASAIQGAKQFF TGTGCCAGCGCTATTCAGGGGGCCAAGCAGTTCTTC
TRBJ2-7 TRBD1 TRBV12-3/TRBV12-4 few CASSATGTGGFRQYF TGTGCCAGCAGTGCAACCGGGACAGGGGGCTTTCGGCAGTACTTC
TRBJ2-7 TRBD1 TRBV5-1 few CASSLQGTSYEQYF TGCGCCAGCAGCTTACAGGGGACCTCCTACGAGCAGTACTTC
TRBJ1-5 TRBD1 TRBV12-3/TRBV12-4 few CASSQGAWQPQHF TGTGCCAGCAGTCAGGGGGCTTGGCAGCCCCAGCATTTT
TRBJ2-3 TRBD2 TRBV5-1 many CASSASGVLSTDTQYF TGCGCCAGCTCTGCTAGCGGGGTCCTTAGCACAGATACGCAGTATTTT
TRBJ2-3 - TRBV11-2 - CASSLRRAGGDTQYF TGTGCCAGCAGCCTAAGACGGGCCGGCGGGGATACGCAGTATTTT
TRBJ2-7 - TRBV7-6 - CASSPGYEQYF TGTGCCAGCAGCCCCGGCTACGAGCAGTACTTC
TRBJ2-1 TRBD2 TRBV4-1 few CASSQRGSGGARQFF TGCGCCAGCAGCCAGAGGGGAAGCGGGGGGGCCCGGCAGTTCTTC
TRBJ2-5 - TRBV28 - CASRRDTGSYHF TGTGCCAGCAGACGAGATACAGGAAGTTACCACTTC
TRBJ2-2 TRBD2 TRBV5-1 - CASSLGGLAGGAGELFF TGCGCCAGCAGCTTGGGAGGACTAGCGGGGGGAGCCGGGGAGCTGTTTTTT
TRBJ2-7 - TRBV4-3 - CASSFSNEQYF TGCGCCAGCAGCTTTTCGAACGAGCAGTACTTC
TRBJ2-5 - TRBV12-3/TRBV12-4 few CASSSSYQETQYF TGTGCCAGCAGTTCTTCATACCAAGAGACCCAGTACTTC
TRBJ2-1 - TRBV10-3 few CAISATPGQLAYGEQFF TGTGCCATCAGCGCCACACCCGGACAGTTGGCTTACGGTGAGCAGTTCTTC
TRBJ2-3 - TRBV5-4 many CASSTPGWRSDTQYF TGTGCCAGCAGCACCCCAGGGTGGCGGTCAGATACGCAGTATTTT
TRBJ2-5 - TRBV5-1 many CASSMIVQETQYF TGCGCCAGCAGCATGATAGTACAAGAGACCCAGTACTTC
TRBJ1-2 - TRBV5-1 - CASSLAGLYGYTF TGCGCCAGCAGCTTGGCCGGGCTCTATGGCTACACCTTC
TRBJ2-1 - TRBV9 - CASSVGTGTAEQFF TGTGCCAGCAGCGTAGGGACCGGGACGGCTGAGCAGTTCTTC
TRBJ1-1 - TRBV3-1 - CASSRQPGRSEAFF TGTGCCAGCAGCCGACAACCGGGAAGGAGTGAAGCTTTCTTT
TRBJ2-7 - TRBV6-5 - CASSLGTGTTYEQYF TGTGCCAGCAGCCTCGGGACGGGGACCACCTACGAGCAGTACTTC
TRBJ1-2 - TRBV10-3 - CAISESLGRGGLSRGGYTF TGTGCCATCAGTGAGTCTTTAGGAAGGGGCGGCCTCTCTAGAGGTGGCTACACCTTC
TRBJ1-1 - TRBV5-6 - CASSLSRVQGRRRDTEAFF TGTGCCAGCAGCTTGAGTAGGGTGCAGGGGAGGAGGAGGGACACTGAAGCTTTCTTT
TRBJ1-1 TRBD1 TRBV3-1 - CASSHRGVGGTEAFF TGTGCCAGCAGCCACAGGGGGGTTGGAGGCACTGAAGCTTTCTTT
TRBJ2-5 - TRBV15 many CATSRYGKTQYF TGTGCCACCAGCAGATACGGAAAGACCCAGTACTTC
TRBJ1-2 - TRBV5-1 many CASSEGHGEDYGYTF TGCGCCAGCAGCGAGGGACACGGGGAGGATTATGGCTACACCTTC
TRBJ2-2 - TRBV24-1 many CATSDLGTLTGELFF TGTGCCACCAGTGATCTCGGGACACTCACCGGGGAGCTGTTTTTT
TRBJ2-7 - TRBV4-3 - CASSQEASLSSYEQYF TGCGCCAGCAGCCAAGAAGCGAGCTTGAGCTCCTACGAGCAGTACTTC